The TCR beta chain under discussion was sequenced for a study of CD8 T cells in Susac syndrome. CDR3 size: 19 residues. The V gene end was trimmed by 2 bases and the J gene end by 1 base; junction bases not matched to a gene: 11. The germline CDR1 and CDR2 sequences are MDHEN and SYDVKM. After extraction with the RNeasy kit, roughly 0.45 to 1 ug of the RNA was reverse transcribed using random hexamers. Using its own MiXCR run on the immunoSEQ multiplex PCR reads, TCRdb lists one record per CDR3 protein. The repertoire holds some 200,000 distinct CDR3 sequences, with approximately 90% as singletons. This clonotype originated in a human donor with multiple sclerosis. Sequenced: CD8+ T cells from PBMCs. The V gene is TRBV28, the J gene TRBJ2-5; 12 nucleotides agree with TRBD2. CDR3 sequence: CASSLSLTSGGRPQETQYF. In DNA form, the CDR3 reads TGTGCCAGCAGTTTAAGTTTAACTAGCGGGGGGCGTCCCCAAGAGACCCAGTACTTC.